This T cell receptor (beta chain) is from a study of T cell changes during pregnancy in multiple sclerosis. CDR1 is SGHNT, CDR2 YYREEE, per germline (reference sequence). The CDR3 runs 17 residues. Trimming removed 8 bases from V and 4 bases from J; junction bases left unmatched: 18. The method was immunoSEQ multiplex PCR; TCRdb's version includes in-frame clones alone and lacks a portion of them. The repertoire includes roughly 40,000 clones, 80% to 95% of them detected once, and approximately 0.44% sits in the top ten. This clone was observed a single time. The source material was CD4+ T cells from peripheral blood mononuclear cells, sampled in the third trimester of pregnancy. This sequence originates from a female donor with multiple sclerosis, enrolled in a pregnancy study. This chain joins TRBV5-4 and TRBJ2-1; 7 bases map to TRBD2. CDR3: CASLRGGRSGDYNEQFF. For the CDR3, the DNA is TGTGCCAGTCTACGTGGGGGTCGGAGCGGGGATTACAATGAGCAGTTCTTC.